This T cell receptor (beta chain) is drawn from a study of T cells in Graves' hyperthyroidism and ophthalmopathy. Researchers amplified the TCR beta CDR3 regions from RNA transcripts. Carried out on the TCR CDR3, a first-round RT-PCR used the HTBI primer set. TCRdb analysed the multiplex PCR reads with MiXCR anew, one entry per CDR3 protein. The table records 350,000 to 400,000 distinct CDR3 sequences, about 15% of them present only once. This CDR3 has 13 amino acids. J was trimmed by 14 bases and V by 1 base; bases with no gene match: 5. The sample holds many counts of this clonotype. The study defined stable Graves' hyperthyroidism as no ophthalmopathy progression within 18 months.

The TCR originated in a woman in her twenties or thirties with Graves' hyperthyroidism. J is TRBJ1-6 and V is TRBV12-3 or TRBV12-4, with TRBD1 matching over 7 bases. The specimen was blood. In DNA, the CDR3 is TGTGCCAGCAGTTTAGAAGGGGGCCCCACCCTCCACTTT. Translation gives CASSLEGGPTLHF.